This TCR beta chain was documented in a study of identical twins. Germline trimming cut 4 bases from V and 14 bases from J; bases unmatched to any gene: 8. This CDR3 is 14 amino acids long. Germline CDR1 reads LGHDT; CDR2 reads YNNKEL (reference sequence). TCRdb re-called the 5' RACE reads with MiXCR, one entry per CDR3 protein. The repertoire holds 250,000 or so distinct CDR3 sequences, about 7.3% seen once, with roughly 3.4% in the top ten. Overall study results and limits: Fewer insertions characterized abundant cord blood beta clonotypes, whereas memory repertoires showed none. Model-predicted out-of-frame TCR alpha sharing fell below observed values in monozygotic twins.

Regarding this clonotype: The antigen remains undetermined.

This sample also appeared in a second study, on yellow fever vaccine responses in identical twins.

This receptor was taken from a woman between 18 and 29 years old in good health. The chain carries TRBV3-1 and TRBJ2-1, with 13 bases matching TRBD2. The specimen was memory (CD45RO+) T cells sorted from blood. CDR3 region: CASSPSTSGGAKFF. The CDR3 DNA is TGTGCCAGCAGCCCTTCCACTAGCGGGGGGGCTAAGTTCTTC.